This T cell receptor beta chain was captured in a study of technical replicates of blood from several donors. TCRdb's table, derived via immunoSEQ multiplex PCR, lists solely in-frame clones and lacks some. This sample yields 74,000 or so clones, of which 85% to 95% are seen a single time; roughly 0.27% belongs to the top ten. The origin of this receptor is a human donor in good health. Sequenced: T cells isolated from PBMCs.

CDR3 residues: CASSPGQGATYEQYF. Written as DNA, the CDR3 is TGTGCCAGTAGTCCGGGACAGGGGGCCACCTACGAGCAGTACTTC. This chain joins TRBV19 and TRBJ2-7; 12 bases match TRBD1. Trimming removed 5 bases from V and 2 bases from J; junction bases left unmatched: 4. The CDR3 is made up of 15 amino acids. Looked up from germline, CDR1 is LNHDA and CDR2 is SQIVND (reference sequence).